The sequence of this T cell receptor (beta chain) was determined in a study of T cell responses to AZD1222 COVID-19 vaccine. The CDR3 is 13 amino acids. V lost 0 bases to trimming and J lost 3 bases, with 5 bases between them. Germline CDR1 and CDR2: SGHTA and FQGTGA. On this clone itself: The antigen remains unidentified.

The method was immunoSEQ multiplex PCR; TCRdb's version includes in-frame clones alone and lacks a portion of them. The repertoire holds roughly 140,000 clones, with 75% to 90% as singletons. Regarding the study as a whole: Most donors were white British and more were female, and clonal diversity was possibly underestimated. Baseline seropositivity occurred in only 5 to 7 AZD1222 recipients.

Material: peripheral blood, obtained 28 days after the second AZD1222 dose. The chain has TRBV7-3 and TRBJ1-1; D gene ambiguous. The sequence was collected from an adult who received the AZD1222 COVID-19 vaccine. CDR3 in DNA: TGTGCCAGCAGCTTAACGTTCGACACTGAAGCTTTCTTT. Its translation: CASSLTFDTEAFF.